This entry concerns a single T cell receptor (beta chain). Its antigen is as yet unknown. The record originates from a study of T cell responses to AZD1222 COVID-19 vaccine. Repertoires were generated with immunoSEQ multiplex PCR, while TCRdb's copy carries only in-frame clones and drops some. This repertoire shows roughly 110,000 clones, approximately 90% found once; its top ten account for about 20%. Findings and limits, study-wide: Spike-specific TCR breadth and depth went up after people got two AZD1222 doses.

Trimming cost V 8 bases and J 7 bases, with 25 bases left between them. Germline lookup yields CDR1 LNHDA and CDR2 SQIVND (reference sequence). The CDR3 extends over 16 amino acids. The chain combines TRBV19 with TRBJ2-3, with D possibly being TRBD2 (5 bases). The clonotype comes from an adult in good health. The source was peripheral blood, collected on day 0 of AZD1222 vaccination. The DNA of the CDR3 is TGTGCCAGTTCTCTTAGTCGGCCGGCCACGGGGTATACGCAGTATTTT. Translating it yields CASSLSRPATGYTQYF.